Presented here are 19 T cell receptor beta chains from one specimen sequenced in a study of molecular identifiers for immune sequencing clone quantification. MiXCR, applied by TCRdb to the PCR reads, yields one record per CDR3 protein. The data hold some 70,000 distinct CDR3 sequences, with over 15% observed a single time. What was sequenced was naive CD8+ T cells from blood, with Jurkat cell RNA spiked in. Subset meaning: FACS-sorted CD8+CD4-CCR7+CD45RA+ naive T cells. The receptors were gathered from a human donor in good health. Some libraries in this study had Jurkat cell RNA spiked in.

This clonotype was recorded at least ten times. The V and J genes are TRBV18 and TRBJ1-3; possibly TRBD1 for D (5 bases). V was trimmed by 6 bases and J by 0 bases, leaving 18 bases between them. Germline CDR1 is KGHSH and CDR2 is LQKENI. The length of the CDR3 is 17 residues. Written as DNA, the CDR3 is TGTGCCAGCTCGCGGGGGGGAGAGGCGAGCTCTGGAAACACCATATATTTT. Its translation: CASSRGGEASSGNTIYF.

This clonotype was detected many times. The chain recombines TRBV7-9 with TRBJ2-1; 10 bases fit TRBD2. With V trimmed by 5 bases and J by 4 bases, 5 bases remained unmatched. The CDR3 runs 15 residues. Germline V gene lookup returns CDR1 SEHNR and CDR2 FQNEAQ (reference sequence). DNA of the CDR3: TGTGCCAGCAGCACCCTAGCGGGAGTTTACAATGAGCAGTTCTTC. Its translation is CASSTLAGVYNEQFF.

This clonotype was counted at least ten times. The chain has TRBV10-3 and TRBJ1-1; D is unresolved. The V end lost 3 bases, the J end lost 6 bases, and 8 bases lay between the germline ends. The CDR3 extends over 12 amino acids. The germline V gene encodes CDR1 ENHRY and CDR2 SYGVKD. CDR3 residues: CAISEVRSEAFF. The CDR3 nucleotides are TGTGCCATCAGTGAAGTCCGTTCTGAAGCTTTCTTT.

This clonotype was counted at least ten times. CDR3 residues: CASSPPTLGLAGLETQYF. CDR3 nucleotide sequence: TGTGCCAGCAGCCCTCCCACTCTGGGACTAGCGGGATTGGAGACCCAGTACTTC. This chain links TRBV9 with TRBJ2-5; 13 positions match TRBD2. This CDR3 contains 18 residues. J gave up 5 bases and V 4 bases, and 14 bases lay outside the gene matches. In germline, CDR1 is SGDLS, CDR2 YYNGEE.

This clonotype was seen at least ten times. CDR3 loop: CASSIVDEAFF. DNA for the CDR3: TGTGCCAGTAGTATAGTAGATGAAGCTTTCTTT. The chain uses TRBV19 and TRBJ1-1; D unresolved. From germline, CDR1 is LNHDA and CDR2 SQIVND (reference sequence). This CDR3 has 11 residues. V lost 1 base, J lost 7 bases, and 4 bases lay in between.

This clonotype was counted at least ten times. The chain has TRBV7-9 and TRBJ1-4, with unresolved D. The CDR3 runs 13 residues. Germline CDR1 SEHNR, CDR2 FQNEAQ (reference sequence). V lost 1 base to trimming and J lost 8 bases, with 8 bases between them. CDR3 loop: CASSLGPIEKLFF. The CDR3 DNA follows: TGTGCCAGCAGCTTAGGACCGATAGAAAAACTGTTTTTT.

This clonotype showed up many times. The chain has TRBV10-2 and TRBJ1-2; 8 bases are shared with TRBD1. From germline, CDR1 is WSHSY and CDR2 SAAADI. V shed 6 bases and J 4 bases; nucleotides not matched to a gene: 4. There are 13 residues in the CDR3. Written as DNA, the CDR3 is TGCGCCAGCAGCCAGGACAGGGTCTATGGCTACACCTTC. It yields the protein CASSQDRVYGYTF.

The sample holds many counts of this clonotype. V is TRBV20-1 and J is TRBJ2-5; 11 nucleotides align to TRBD2. Trimming cost V 6 bases and J 5 bases; bases outside gene matches: 14. CDR3 length equals 16 residues. CDR1 and CDR2 from the germline V gene are DFQATT and SNEGSKA (reference sequence). CDR3 sequence (DNA): TGCAGTGCCGAAAGGGGGACTAGCGGAAGTAGGGAGACCCAGTACTTC. This gives the protein CSAERGTSGSRETQYF.

This clonotype was recorded at least ten times. The chain recombines TRBV28 with TRBJ1-1, with a tentative D call TRBD1 (5 bases). V lost 7 bases to trimming and J lost 11 bases, with 20 bases between them. Looked up from germline, CDR1 is MDHEN and CDR2 is SYDVKM. This CDR3 contains 13 residues. The CDR3 coding sequence is TGTGCCAGCACCGATGCGGGGGGGTGGAAGGCTTTCTTT. Amino acids: CASTDAGGWKAFF.

The sample holds many counts of this clonotype. The chain combines TRBV6-5 with TRBJ2-7, with TRBD2 matching over 8 bases. V was clipped by 2 bases and J by 4 bases; unmatched bases: 4. This CDR3 is built from 14 residues. CDR1 and CDR2 (germline): MNHEY, SVGAGI. CDR3 loop: CASSYAGGPYEQYF. The CDR3 nucleotides are TGTGCCAGCAGTTACGCGGGAGGACCTTACGAGCAGTACTTC.

This clonotype was observed many times. The chain uses TRBV28 and TRBJ2-7; TRBD1 matches at 8 bases. CDR3 length: 14 residues. Germline V gene data show CDR1 as MDHEN and CDR2 as SYDVKM. Losses at the gene ends were 1 base for V and 7 bases for J; bases not matched to a gene: 6. The CDR3 protein is CASSLFSRGLEQYF. CDR3 in DNA: TGTGCCAGCAGTTTATTTTCCAGGGGGCTTGAGCAGTACTTC.

This clonotype was counted at least ten times. This chain links TRBV10-3 with TRBJ2-5; the match to TRBD1 covers 11 bases. The CDR3 runs 18 residues. V shed 2 bases, J shed 4 bases, and the junction held 12 bases outside the gene matches. Germline CDR1 is ENHRY and CDR2 is SYGVKD. CDR3 DNA: TGTGCCATCAGTGAGGATGGACAGGGGGCTGGAGAGGGAGAGACCCAGTACTTC. Translation: CAISEDGQGAGEGETQYF.

About this clonotype itself: One end of the junction varies from germline; a read error may be responsible. V usage is TRBV7-9 and J usage is TRBJ2-3, with TRBD2 matching 7 bases. The CDR3 runs to 12 residues. The germline V gene encodes CDR1 SEHNR and CDR2 FQNEAQ (reference sequence). The CDR3 loop reads CASSFSGSGQYF. The CDR3 DNA reads TGTGCCAGCAGCTTTAGCGGGTCTGGGCAGTATTTC.

The rearrangement links TRBV7-9 to TRBJ2-2; 7 bases map to TRBD1. CDR3 length: 15 residues. V lost 3 bases to trimming and J lost 4 bases; unmatched junction nucleotides: 5. Germline lookup yields CDR1 SEHNR and CDR2 FQNEAQ (reference sequence). CDR3 DNA: TGTGCCAGCAGCTTGGAGACAGGGCCCACCGGGGAGCTGTTTTTT. It is translated as CASSLETGPTGELFF.

As for this clonotype: This may arise from a read error, as a much more abundant clone is one base away. The gene calls are TRBV9 and TRBJ2-2; 11 bases align to TRBD2. Germline V gives CDR1 SGDLS, CDR2 YYNGEE. The CDR3 length is 17 residues. Here the CDR3 DNA reads TGTGCCAGCAGCGTAAGAGTAGCGGGAGGGGTCACCGCGGAGCTGTTTTTT. This gives the protein CASSVRVAGGVTAELFF.

This clonotype was found many times. The V gene is TRBV20-1, the J gene TRBJ2-7; 9 positions match TRBD2. With V trimmed by 3 bases and J by 2 bases, 2 bases remained unmatched. Germline values: CDR1 DFQATT, CDR2 SNEGSKA (reference sequence). The CDR3 is 13 amino acids. This CDR3 reads CSARRTSAYEQYF. CDR3 in DNA: TGCAGTGCTAGGAGGACTAGCGCCTACGAGCAGTACTTC.

J is TRBJ2-2 and V is TRBV7-8; either TRBD1 or TRBD2 may supply D (6 bases each). The CDR3 runs 16 residues. V was clipped by 2 bases and J by 5 bases, with 15 bases between them. CDR1 is SGHVS and CDR2 is FQNEAQ in the germline V gene. CDR3 amino acids: CASSLSDWGATGELFF. CDR3 sequence (DNA): TGTGCCAGCAGCTTATCGGATTGGGGGGCGACCGGGGAGCTGTTTTTT.

This clonotype was counted ten times or more. An end of the junction does not agree with germline; a read error may underlie this. V and J are TRBV27 and TRBJ1-6; D is unresolved. This CDR3 is 13 amino acids long. Germline V gene sequence: CDR1 MNHEY, CDR2 SMNVEV (reference sequence). The CDR3 DNA reads TGTGCCAGCAGTTTAGCCTATAGTTCACCCCTCCACTTT. Protein: CASSLAYSSPLHF.

This chain uses TRBV6-5 with TRBJ2-4; D is possibly TRBD1 or TRBD2 (5 bases each). The CDR3 contains 14 residues. V was trimmed by 0 bases and J by 8 bases, leaving 11 bases between them. Germline V CDR1 and CDR2: MNHEY, SVGAGI. The CDR3 region has the DNA TGTGCCAGCAGTTACTCGGGGCAGGGAGACATTCAGTACTTC. Translating gives CASSYSGQGDIQYF.